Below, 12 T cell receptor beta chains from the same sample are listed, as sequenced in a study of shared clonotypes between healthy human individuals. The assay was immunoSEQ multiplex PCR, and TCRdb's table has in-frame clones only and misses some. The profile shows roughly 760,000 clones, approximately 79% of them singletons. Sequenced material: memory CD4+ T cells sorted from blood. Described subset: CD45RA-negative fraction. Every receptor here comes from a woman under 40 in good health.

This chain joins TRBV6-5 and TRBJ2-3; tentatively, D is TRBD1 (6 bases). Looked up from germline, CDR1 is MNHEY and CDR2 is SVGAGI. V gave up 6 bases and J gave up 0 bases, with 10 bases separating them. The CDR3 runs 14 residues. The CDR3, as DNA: TGTGCCAGCAGATGGGACAAGAGCACAGATACGCAGTATTTT. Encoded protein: CASRWDKSTDTQYF.

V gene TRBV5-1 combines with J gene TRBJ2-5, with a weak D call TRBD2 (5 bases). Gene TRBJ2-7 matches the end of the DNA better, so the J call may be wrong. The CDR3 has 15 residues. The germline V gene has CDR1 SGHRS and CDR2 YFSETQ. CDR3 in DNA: TGCGCCAGCAGCTTTAGTGAGGGTAAATCAGGCGAGCAGTACTTC. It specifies CASSFSEGKSGEQYF.

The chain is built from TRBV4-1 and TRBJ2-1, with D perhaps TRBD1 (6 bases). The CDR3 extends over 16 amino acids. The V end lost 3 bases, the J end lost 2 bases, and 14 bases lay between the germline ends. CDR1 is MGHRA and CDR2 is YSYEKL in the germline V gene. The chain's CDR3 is CASSQTGSATYNEQFF. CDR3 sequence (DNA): TGCGCCAGCAGCCAGACAGGTTCCGCCACCTACAATGAGCAGTTCTTC.

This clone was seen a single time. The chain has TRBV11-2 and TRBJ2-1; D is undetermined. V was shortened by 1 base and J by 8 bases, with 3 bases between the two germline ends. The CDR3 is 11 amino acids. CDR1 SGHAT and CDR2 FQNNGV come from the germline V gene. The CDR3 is CASSLAYEQFF. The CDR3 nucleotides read TGTGCCAGCAGCTTAGCCTATGAGCAGTTCTTC.

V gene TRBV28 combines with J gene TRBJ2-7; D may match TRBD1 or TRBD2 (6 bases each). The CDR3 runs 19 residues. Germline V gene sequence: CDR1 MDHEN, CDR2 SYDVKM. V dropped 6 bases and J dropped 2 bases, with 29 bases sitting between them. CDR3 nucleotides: TGTGCCAGCAGAGAGGGGGGAGGATTTACGGGCATCATAACCTACGAGCAGTACTTC. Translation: CASREGGGFTGIITYEQYF. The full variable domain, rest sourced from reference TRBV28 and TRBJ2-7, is DVKVTQSSRYLVKRTGEKVFLECVQDMDHENMFWYRQDPGLGLRLIYFSYDVKMKEKGDIPEGYSVSREKKERFSLILESASTNQTSMYLCASREGGGFTGIITYEQYFGPGTRLTVT.

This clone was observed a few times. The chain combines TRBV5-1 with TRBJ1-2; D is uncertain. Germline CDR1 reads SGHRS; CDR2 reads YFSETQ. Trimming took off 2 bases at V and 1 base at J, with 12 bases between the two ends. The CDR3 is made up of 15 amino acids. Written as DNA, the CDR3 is TGCGCCAGCAGCTTCTTGGCTACAGATAACTATGGCTACACCTTC. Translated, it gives CASSFLATDNYGYTF.

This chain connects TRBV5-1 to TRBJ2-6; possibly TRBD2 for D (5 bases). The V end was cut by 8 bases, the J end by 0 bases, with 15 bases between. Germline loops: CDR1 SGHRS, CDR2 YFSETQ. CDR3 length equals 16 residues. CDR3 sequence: CARPPEDCSGANVLTF. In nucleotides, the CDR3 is TGCGCCAGACCGCCCGAGGACTGCTCTGGGGCCAACGTCCTGACTTTC.

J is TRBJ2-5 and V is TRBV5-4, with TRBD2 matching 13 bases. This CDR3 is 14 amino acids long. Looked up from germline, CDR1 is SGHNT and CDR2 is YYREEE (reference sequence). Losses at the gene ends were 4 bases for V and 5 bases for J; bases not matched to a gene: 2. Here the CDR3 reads CASSKLAGGETQYF. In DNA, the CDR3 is TGTGCCAGCAGCAAACTAGCGGGAGGGGAGACCCAGTACTTC.

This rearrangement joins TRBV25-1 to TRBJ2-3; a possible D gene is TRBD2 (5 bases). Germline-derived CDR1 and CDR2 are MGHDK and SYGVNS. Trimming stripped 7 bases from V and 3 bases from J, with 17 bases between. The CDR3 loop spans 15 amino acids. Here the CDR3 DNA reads TGTGCCAGCAACCCCTCCCCGAGAGGGACAGATACGCAGTATTTT. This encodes CASNPSPRGTDTQYF. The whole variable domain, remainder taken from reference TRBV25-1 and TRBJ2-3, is EADIYQTPRYLVIGTGKKITLECSQTMGHDKMYWYQQDPGMELHLIHYSYGVNSTEKGDLSSESTVSRIRTEHFPLTLESARPSHTSQYLCASNPSPRGTDTQYFGPGTRLTVL.

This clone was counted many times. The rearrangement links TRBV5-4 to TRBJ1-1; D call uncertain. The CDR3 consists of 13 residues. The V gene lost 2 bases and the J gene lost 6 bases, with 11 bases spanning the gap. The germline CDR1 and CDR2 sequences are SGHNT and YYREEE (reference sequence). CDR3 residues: CASSFWGTAEAFF. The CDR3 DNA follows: TGTGCCAGCAGCTTTTGGGGAACCGCTGAAGCTTTCTTT.

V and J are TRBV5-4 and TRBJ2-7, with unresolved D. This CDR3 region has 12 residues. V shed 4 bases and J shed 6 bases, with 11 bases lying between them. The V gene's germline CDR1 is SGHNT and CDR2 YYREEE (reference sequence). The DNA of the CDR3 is TGTGCCAGCAGCGCCGATAATATCGAGCAGTACTTC. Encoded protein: CASSADNIEQYF. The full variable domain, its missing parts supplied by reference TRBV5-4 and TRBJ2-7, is ETGVTQSPTHLIKTRGQQVTLRCSSQSGHNTVSWYQQALGQGPQFIFQYYREEENGRGNFPPRFSGLQFPNYSSELNVNALELDDSALYLCASSADNIEQYFGPGTRLTVT.

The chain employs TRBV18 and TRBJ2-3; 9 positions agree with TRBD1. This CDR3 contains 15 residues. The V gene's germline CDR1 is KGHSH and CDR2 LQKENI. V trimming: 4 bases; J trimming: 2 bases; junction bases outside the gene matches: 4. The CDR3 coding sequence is TGTGCCAGCTCACTGGGGACAGGGTTCACAGATACGCAGTATTTT. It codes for CASSLGTGFTDTQYF.